This T cell receptor beta chain was obtained from a study of blood T cells in healthy people across ages. Looked up from germline, CDR1 is DFQATT and CDR2 is SNEGSKA (reference sequence). The CDR3 is 16 amino acids. The V gene end was trimmed by 3 bases and the J gene end by 3 bases; junction bases not matched to a gene: 8. Study-wide findings and caveats: TCR beta diversity correlated strongly with naive T cell percentage. With unsorted PBMCs, a conclusive comparison of naive versus antigen-experienced cells was not possible.

For the second PCR, which ran for about 7 to 11 cycles, a sample-barcoded 5' primer and a J-beta primer mix were used. Each of the cDNA molecules was tagged by a template-switch adaptor with 12 random nucleotides. TCRdb processed the 5' RACE reads anew with MiXCR; each CDR3 protein has one entry. The sample lists roughly 830,000 distinct CDR3 sequences; 62% were seen once. Regarding this clonotype: The antigen is not known.

Each donor was a healthy Caucasian individual from Russia, aged about 6 to 100. The chain uses TRBV20-1 and TRBJ2-5; 12 nucleotides line up with TRBD2. The sequencing sample was made of blood. The receptor comes from a man aged 25 to 40 in good health. CDR3 amino acids: CSARDSSGGGKETQYF. In DNA, the CDR3 is TGCAGTGCTAGGGATTCTAGCGGGGGGGGTAAAGAGACCCAGTACTTC.